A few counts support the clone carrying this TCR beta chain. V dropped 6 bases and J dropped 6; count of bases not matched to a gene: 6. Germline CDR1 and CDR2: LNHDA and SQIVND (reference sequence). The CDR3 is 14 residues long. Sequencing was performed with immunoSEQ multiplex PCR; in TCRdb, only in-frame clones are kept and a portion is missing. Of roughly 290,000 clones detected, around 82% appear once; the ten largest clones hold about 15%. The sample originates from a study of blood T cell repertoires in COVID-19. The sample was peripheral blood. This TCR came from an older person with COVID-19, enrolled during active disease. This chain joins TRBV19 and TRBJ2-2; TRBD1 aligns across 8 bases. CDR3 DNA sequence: TGTGCCAGTAGAAAACAGGGGGTCTCCGGGGAGCTGTTTTTT. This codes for CASRKQGVSGELFF.